A single sample is the source of the 12 T cell receptor beta chains below, sequenced in a study of identical twins (dated by TCRdb to the mid-2010s). Library prep was done by 5' RACE. The listed sequencing device is Illumina HiSeq 2000. Clones were called with MiXCR by TCRdb after fastp trimmed the public reads at Q25, and only in-frame beta chains were retained. Entries are consolidated by CDR3 protein sequence, retaining the most common genes and DNA. This sample has about 530,000 distinct CDR3 sequences in its table, and 12% to 15% of those were observed once. The top ten clonotypes cover roughly 0.4% of the sample. These records were also assigned to another study, of yellow fever vaccine responses in identical twins.

The sequencing sample was made of CD4+ T cells sorted from blood. All receptors come from a woman in her late teens or twenties in good health.

The chain recombines TRBV24-1 with TRBJ2-1, with D hard to call. The CDR3 totals 12 residues. The germline V gene encodes CDR1 KGHDR and CDR2 SFDVKD. Trimming shortened V by 5 bases and J by 7 bases, and 8 bases separated the two germline ends. Here the CDR3 reads CATSVETNEQFF. In DNA, the CDR3 is TGTGCCACCAGTGTCGAGACTAATGAGCAGTTCTTC.

The chain uses TRBV6-1 and TRBJ2-2; D possibly corresponds to TRBD2 (6 bases). CDR1 and CDR2 (germline): MNHNS, SASEGT. V lost 8 bases to trimming and J lost 5 bases, with 9 bases between them. This CDR3 has 12 residues. CDR3 sequence (DNA): TGTGCCAGCTTGGGGAGGACCGGGGAGCTGTTTTTT. Its translation: CASLGRTGELFF.

The chain couples TRBV6-5 to TRBJ1-4, with TRBD1 matching over 8 bases. J gave up 8 bases and V 2 bases, and 16 bases lay outside the gene matches. From germline, CDR1 is MNHEY and CDR2 SVGAGI. CDR3 size: 18 residues. The chain's CDR3 is CASSYGTGTPKIGEKLFF. DNA for the CDR3: TGTGCCAGCAGTTACGGGACAGGTACCCCTAAAATTGGAGAAAAACTGTTTTTT.

This clonotype came up many times. The rearrangement joins TRBV27 to TRBJ1-5; the match to TRBD1 covers 9 bases. J lost 4 bases, V lost 3 bases, and 7 bases had no gene match. CDR1 and CDR2 (germline): MNHEY, SMNVEV (reference sequence). The CDR3 totals 16 residues. CDR3 loop: CASSFRGQGVNQPQHF. CDR3 nucleotide sequence: TGTGCCAGCAGTTTTCGGGGACAGGGAGTAAATCAGCCCCAGCATTTT.

The rearrangement links TRBV2 to TRBJ2-7; a weak D match, TRBD1 (6 bases). Germline loops: CDR1 SNHLY, CDR2 FYNNEI. Trimming pared 3 bases from V and 3 bases from J, leaving 15 bases between. There are 15 residues in the CDR3. This CDR3 reads CASSDGVGGLYEQYV. CDR3 sequence (DNA): TGTGCCAGCAGTGACGGGGTAGGGGGTCTCTACGAGCAGTACGTC.

The chain uses TRBV10-3 and TRBJ2-1; TRBD2 matches 11 bases. V was pared by 8 bases and J by 7 bases, with 13 bases of the junction left unmatched. The CDR3 consists of 16 residues. Germline lookup yields CDR1 ENHRY and CDR2 SYGVKD. As DNA, the CDR3 is TGTGCCATCCTCAAGGAACTAGCGGGGGTGGGTAATGAGCAGTTCTTC. Translated: CAILKELAGVGNEQFF.

The V gene is TRBV28, the J gene TRBJ2-7; 7 nucleotides match TRBD1. The ends lost 6 bases at V and 3 bases at J; junction bases unmatched: 5. CDR3 size: 13 residues. Germline V gene sequence: CDR1 MDHEN, CDR2 SYDVKM. This CDR3 reads CASRRTGHYEQYF. The CDR3 coding sequence is TGTGCCAGCAGGAGGACAGGTCACTACGAGCAGTACTTC.

The chain joins TRBV7-9 to TRBJ2-1, with D unresolved. Germline V gives CDR1 SEHNR, CDR2 FQNEAQ (reference sequence). V was clipped by 5 bases and J by 5 bases, with 19 bases between them. This CDR3 spans 16 amino acids. The CDR3, as DNA: TGTGCCAGCAGCAGTCGACCGAGTGGGTCCAACAATGAGCAGTTCTTC. As protein: CASSSRPSGSNNEQFF.

The rearrangement joins TRBV20-1 to TRBJ2-1; TRBD2 aligns across 8 bases. After removal of 5 bases from V and 0 bases from J, the junction contained 3 bases not matched to a gene. This CDR3 spans 14 amino acids. Germline CDR1 reads DFQATT; CDR2 reads SNEGSKA (reference sequence). CDR3 residues: CSAPRGGSYNEQFF. The CDR3 nucleotides read TGCAGTGCTCCCCGGGGGGGCTCCTACAATGAGCAGTTCTTC.

This chain connects TRBV28 to TRBJ2-5; D is perhaps TRBD1 (5 bases). This CDR3 is built from 13 residues. Germline CDR1 is MDHEN and CDR2 is SYDVKM. Trimming cost V 2 bases and J 5 bases, with 9 bases left between them. The CDR3 is CASSLPGIETQYF. Here the CDR3 DNA reads TGTGCCAGCAGTTTACCAGGGATCGAGACCCAGTACTTC.

With regard to this clonotype: One junction end disagrees with the germline gene, perhaps due to a read error. Here the CDR3 reads CACSSRTGELFF. The DNA for the CDR3 is TGTGCCTGCAGTAGCCGGACCGGGGAGCTGTTTTTT. V and J are TRBV28 and TRBJ2-2; D is unresolved. The CDR3 loop spans 12 amino acids. Per germline, CDR1 MDHEN and CDR2 SYDVKM.

The chain carries TRBV28 and TRBJ2-2; TRBD1 matches at 8 bases. Germline CDR1 is MDHEN and CDR2 is SYDVKM. V shed 6 bases and J 1 base; nucleotides not matched to a gene: 10. The length of the CDR3 is 17 residues. The CDR3 DNA reads as TGTGCCAGCAGGGGACGGGCCAGGGGGCTGAACACCGGGGAGCTGTTTTTT. It encodes CASRGRARGLNTGELFF.